This T cell receptor beta chain was retrieved from a study of blood T cells in healthy people across ages. General study points: Per million T cells, TCR beta diversity dropped about linearly as age rose.

Per germline, CDR1 GTSNPN and CDR2 SVGIG (reference sequence). This CDR3 contains 15 residues. Trimming took 0 bases from V and 0 from J, leaving 9 bases between them. Alongside a J-beta primer mix, a sample-barcoded 5' primer served in a second PCR lasting about 6 to 12 cycles. A tag from a template-switch adaptor with 12 random nucleotides marked each cDNA molecule. TCRdb processed the 5' RACE reads anew with MiXCR; each CDR3 protein has one entry. The repertoire holds hundreds of thousands of distinct CDR3 sequences, with approximately 30% as singletons. This clonotype was seen many times. Its antigen is currently unknown.

The genes are TRBV30 and TRBJ1-5; unclear D gene. Sequencing input: blood. The TCR originated in a woman older than 75 in good health. The CDR3 DNA follows: TGTGCCTGGAGTGTAGGCACTTATAGCAATCAGCCCCAGCATTTT. Translated, it gives CAWSVGTYSNQPQHF.